Sequencing of this T cell receptor beta chain was carried out in a study of T cell responses to AZD1222 COVID-19 vaccine. General study findings and limits: There were mostly white British donors and more females than males, and clonal diversity was possibly underestimated. Among AZD1222 vaccinees, only 5 or 6 were seropositive at baseline. Spike-wide coverage was observed for vaccine-associated CD4 TCRs, with dominant responses at 160-218 and 743-854. The study sampled repertoires only after the peak T cell response.

The protocol was immunoSEQ multiplex PCR, while the TCRdb copy is restricted to in-frame clones and leaves out a portion. The sample includes 60,000 to 70,000 clones, 85% to 90% of them seen just once. V shed 0 bases and J shed 5 bases, with 11 bases lying between them. The CDR3 is 16 amino acids. Germline lookup yields CDR1 SEHNR and CDR2 FQNEAQ (reference sequence). Remarks on this clone: Its antigen is as yet unknown.

This clonotype was obtained from an adult in good health. The rearrangement links TRBV7-9 to TRBJ1-6, with a possible D match to TRBD1 (5 bases). Source: peripheral blood, taken on day 0 of AZD1222 vaccination. CDR3: CASSLAAGLDNSPLHF. The CDR3 DNA reads as TGTGCCAGCAGCTTAGCGGCGGGACTGGATAATTCACCCCTCCACTTT.